The clone carrying this TCR beta chain came up a few times. Its antigen is unidentified. V dropped 6 bases and J dropped 6 bases, with 14 bases sitting between them. CDR1 and CDR2 (germline): SNHLY, FYNNEI. CDR3 length equals 13 residues. This record belongs to a study of T cells in localized non-small cell lung cancer. TCRdb's table, derived via immunoSEQ multiplex PCR, lists solely in-frame clones and lacks some. The sample gives fewer than 20,000 clones, about 91% of which show up once; under 35% is in the top ten. General study findings and limits: Within adjacent lung there appeared a median roughly 60 of the top 100 tumor clones. Greater blood T cell density accompanied longer overall survival.

The sequences come from peripheral blood, collected before any cancer treatment. This sequence was found in a female donor over 55 with stage III squamous cell lung carcinoma. The rearrangement uses TRBV2 and TRBJ1-1; D not resolved. The CDR3 coding sequence is TGTGCCAGCAGCGTTCTAAAGGGTGCTGAAGCTTTCTTT. It specifies CASSVLKGAEAFF.